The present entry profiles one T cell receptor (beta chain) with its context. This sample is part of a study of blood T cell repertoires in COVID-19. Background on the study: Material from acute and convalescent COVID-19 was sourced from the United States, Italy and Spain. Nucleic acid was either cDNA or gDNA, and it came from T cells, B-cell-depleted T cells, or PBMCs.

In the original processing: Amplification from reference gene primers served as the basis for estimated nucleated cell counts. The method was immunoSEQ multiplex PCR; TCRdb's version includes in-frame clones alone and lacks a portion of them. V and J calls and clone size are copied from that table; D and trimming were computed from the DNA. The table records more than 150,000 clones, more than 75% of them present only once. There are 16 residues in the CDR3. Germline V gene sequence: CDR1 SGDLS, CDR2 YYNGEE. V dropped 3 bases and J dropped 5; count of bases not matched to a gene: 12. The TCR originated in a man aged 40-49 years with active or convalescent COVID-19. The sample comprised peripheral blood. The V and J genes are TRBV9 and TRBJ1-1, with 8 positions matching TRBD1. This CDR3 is CASSAQGATSWTEAFF. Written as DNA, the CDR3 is TGTGCCAGCAGCGCGCAGGGGGCCACTTCTTGGACTGAAGCTTTCTTT.